This T cell receptor (beta chain) was identified in a study of neurological immune-mediated disorders. The unsorted libraries had their origin in 2 million PBMCs stored at -80 C. CDR3 length: 13 residues. Germline values: CDR1 SGHTA, CDR2 FQGNSA. Trimming stripped 4 bases from V and 5 bases from J, with 11 bases between. In this sample, this clonotype turned up many times. What it binds is not known. TCRdb redid the calling of the 5' RACE reads with MiXCR, one entry per CDR3 protein. Of roughly 14,000 distinct CDR3 sequences in the sample, more than 9% were seen once. General study findings and limits: HTLV-1-associated myelopathy had the most TCR clonal expansion, whereas multiple sclerosis had the least (lower than in healthy controls). The expanded clones of different subjects shared no CDR3 amino acid sequences (suggesting private repertoires in all groups).

The chain has TRBV7-2 and TRBJ2-5, with D possibly being TRBD1 (6 bases). This TCR was recovered from a woman aged 40 to 55 in good health. The sequenced material came from PBMCs. This chain's CDR3 is CASSSQGGETQYF. CDR3 in DNA: TGTGCCAGCAGCTCACAGGGTGGGGAGACCCAGTACTTC.